The clone carrying this T cell receptor (beta chain) came up many times. TCRdb used MiXCR to reprocess the 5' RACE reads, holding one entry per CDR3 protein. The sample holds approximately 220,000 distinct CDR3 sequences, roughly 26% seen once. The sample belongs to a study of CD8 T cells in ankylosing spondylitis. Source material: blood, either unsorted or a sorted T cell fraction (not recorded which). The sequence was collected from a male donor with ankylosing spondylitis or in good health (not recorded which).

The CDR3, as DNA: TGCGCCAGCAGCTCAGAGGGGGACAGATACAATGAGCAGTTCTTC. It is translated as CASSSEGDRYNEQFF. The genes are TRBV4-3 and TRBJ2-1; TRBD1 matches 7 bases. Germline lookup yields CDR1 LGHNA and CDR2 YSLEER. CDR3 size: 15 residues. Trimming took 5 bases from V and 4 from J; bases not matched to a gene: 8.